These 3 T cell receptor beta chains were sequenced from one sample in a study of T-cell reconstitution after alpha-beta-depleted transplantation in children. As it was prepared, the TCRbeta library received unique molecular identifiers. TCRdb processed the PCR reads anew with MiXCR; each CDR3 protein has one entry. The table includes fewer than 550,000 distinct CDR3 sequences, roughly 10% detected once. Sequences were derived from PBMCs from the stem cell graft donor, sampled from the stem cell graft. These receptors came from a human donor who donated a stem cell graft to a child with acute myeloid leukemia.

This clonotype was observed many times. CDR3 loop: CSARGGSAGSDTQYF. The CDR3 coding sequence is TGCAGTGCTAGAGGCGGCAGTGCTGGGTCCGATACGCAGTATTTT. This chain links TRBV20-1 with TRBJ2-3, with D unresolved. CDR3 length: 15 amino acids. Germline V gene data show CDR1 as DFQATT and CDR2 as SNEGSKA (reference sequence). Trimming pared 1 base from V and 6 bases from J, leaving 17 bases between.

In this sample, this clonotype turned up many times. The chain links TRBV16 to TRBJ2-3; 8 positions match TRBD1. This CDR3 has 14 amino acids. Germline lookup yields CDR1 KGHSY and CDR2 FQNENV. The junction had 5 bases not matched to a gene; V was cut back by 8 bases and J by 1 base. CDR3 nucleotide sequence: TGTGCCAGCGGTACAGGGGGTCGCACAGATACGCAGTATTTT. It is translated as CASGTGGRTDTQYF.

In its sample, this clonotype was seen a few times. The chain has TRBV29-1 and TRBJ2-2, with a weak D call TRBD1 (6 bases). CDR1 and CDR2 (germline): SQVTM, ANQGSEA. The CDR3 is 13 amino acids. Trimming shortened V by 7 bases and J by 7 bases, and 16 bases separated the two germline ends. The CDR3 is CSGRDTAGGELFF. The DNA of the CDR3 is TGCAGCGGCCGGGACACCGCGGGCGGGGAGCTGTTTTTT.